This T cell receptor (beta chain) comes out of a study of patients with pleural tuberculosis. Ten or more counts support this clonotype. TCRdb independently ran MiXCR on the reads; one entry per CDR3 protein. The sample includes approximately 50,000 distinct CDR3 sequences, around 6.7% of them seen just once. Trimming pared 3 bases from V and 7 bases from J, leaving 12 bases between. The CDR3 spans 13 residues. Germline V gene data show CDR1 as LNHDA and CDR2 as SQIVND (reference sequence). The source is a human donor with pleural tuberculosis. The chain joins TRBV19 to TRBJ1-1; a weak D match, TRBD1 (5 bases). DNA for the CDR3: TGTGCCAGTAGTATCGGGACGGTTAGTGAAGCTTTCTTT. Protein sequence: CASSIGTVSEAFF.